These T cell receptor beta chains were read from a single sample in a study of T cell responses to AZD1222 COVID-19 vaccine. The table came from immunoSEQ multiplex PCR; TCRdb's copy has only in-frame clones and leaves some out. This table holds about 99,000 clones, over 85% found once. This sample comprised peripheral blood, obtained on day 0 of AZD1222 vaccination. The source of these receptors is an adult in good health. Both conserved end residues are part of each CDR3. D genes are given only for firm matches. Part of the rows lack a size; the others show once, few, many or a class for expanded clones.

d_gene	v_gene	j_gene	abundance	CDR3aa	CDR3nt
TRBD1	TRBV2	TRBJ2-3	NA	CASSRGGQGTDTQYF	TGTGCCAGCAGCCGAGGGGGACAGGGCACAGATACGCAGTATTTT
TRBD2	TRBV5-4	TRBJ2-7	NA	CASSTELAALEGEQYF	TGTGCCAGCAGCACCGAACTAGCGGCCCTCGAGGGCGAGCAGTACTTC
NA	TRBV28	TRBJ1-2	NA	CASGTTGLNYGYTF	TGTGCCAGCGGAACCACAGGGCTTAACTATGGCTACACCTTC
TRBD1	TRBV19	TRBJ1-5	medium-sized	CASSIDLRRQGMSRTGQPQHF	TGTGCCAGTAGTATAGATTTAAGACGACAGGGGATGTCGAGGACGGGTCAGCCCCAGCATTTT
TRBD1	TRBV12-3/TRBV12-4	TRBJ1-2	NA	CASSRDRGYGYTF	TGTGCCAGCAGCAGAGACAGGGGGTATGGCTACACCTTC
NA	TRBV6-5	TRBJ1-1	NA	CASGGLQFWGTEAFF	TGTGCCAGCGGGGGGCTTCAGTTCTGGGGGACTGAAGCTTTCTTT
NA	TRBV6-5	TRBJ2-7	NA	CASSSGTSYEQYF	TGTGCCAGCAGCTCCGGGACCTCCTACGAGCAGTACTTC
NA	TRBV18	TRBJ1-2	NA	CASSPISTGQDYGYTF	TGTGCCAGCTCACCAATTAGCACAGGGCAAGACTATGGCTACACCTTC
TRBD1	TRBV7-8	TRBJ2-7	NA	CASSYQTGDSPEQYF	TGTGCCAGCAGCTACCAGACAGGGGACTCACCCGAGCAGTACTTC
NA	TRBV5-4	TRBJ2-3	NA	CASSPYGGSTDTQYF	TGTGCCAGCAGCCCGTACGGGGGAAGCACAGATACGCAGTATTTT
NA	TRBV7-9	TRBJ1-2	NA	CASSLETENYGYTF	TGTGCCAGCAGCTTAGAAACCGAGAACTATGGCTACACCTTC
TRBD1	TRBV29-1	TRBJ2-3	NA	CSVGQVADTQYF	TGCAGCGTCGGACAGGTCGCAGATACGCAGTATTTT
NA	TRBV7-9	TRBJ1-1	NA	CASSPRRGALIGAEAFF	TGTGCCAGCAGCCCCCGGCGGGGGGCCCTAATAGGGGCCGAAGCTTTCTTT
NA	TRBV28	TRBJ2-7	few	CASSLEDPAYEQYF	TGTGCCAGCAGTTTGGAGGACCCCGCCTACGAGCAGTACTTC
NA	TRBV5-1	TRBJ2-5	once	CASSFQGQETQYF	TGCGCCAGCAGCTTTCAGGGACAAGAGACCCAGTACTTC
TRBD2	TRBV30	TRBJ2-1	NA	CAWSAPGLVSYNEQFF	TGTGCCTGGAGCGCGCCTGGACTAGTTTCCTACAATGAGCAGTTCTTC
NA	TRBV10-3	TRBJ1-3	once	CAITSTDSGNTIYF	TGTGCCATCACCTCGACAGACTCTGGAAACACCATATATTTT
NA	TRBV10-2	TRBJ2-2	NA	CASSESARGPSGELFF	TGCGCCAGCAGTGAGTCGGCTAGAGGGCCTTCCGGGGAGCTGTTTTTT
NA	TRBV6-5	TRBJ1-6	NA	CAAKGTYNSPLHF	TGTGCCGCAAAGGGGACTTATAATTCACCCCTCCACTTT
NA	TRBV11-2	TRBJ1-1	NA	CASSLGQGNTEAFF	TGTGCCAGCAGCTTAGGCCAGGGGAACACTGAAGCTTTCTTT
NA	TRBV19	TRBJ1-5	NA	CASSSQGLGQPQHF	TGTGCCAGTAGTAGCCAGGGGCTTGGGCAGCCCCAGCATTTT
NA	TRBV28	TRBJ1-5	NA	CASRLPDRSNQPQHF	TGTGCCAGCAGACTACCTGACAGAAGCAATCAGCCCCAGCATTTT
TRBD1	TRBV5-1	TRBJ1-3	NA	CASGVTGDAGNTIYF	TGCGCCAGCGGAGTGACAGGGGACGCTGGAAACACCATATATTTT
TRBD1	TRBV7-9	TRBJ1-5	NA	CASSLQGQGHGNQPQHF	TGTGCCAGCAGCTTACAAGGACAGGGCCATGGCAATCAGCCCCAGCATTTT
NA	TRBV11-2	TRBJ2-5	NA	CASSPPGGMETQYF	TGTGCCAGCAGCCCTCCTGGGGGCATGGAGACCCAGTACTTC
TRBD2	TRBV12-5	TRBJ2-1	few	CASGTGLLNEQFF	TGTGCTAGTGGAACGGGACTACTCAATGAGCAGTTCTTC
NA	TRBV14	TRBJ2-5	NA	CASSQVASPAGTQYF	TGTGCCAGCAGCCAAGTGGCTTCCCCGGCGGGAACCCAGTACTTC
NA	TRBV19	TRBJ1-6	NA	CASSMGGELSSPLHF	TGTGCCAGTAGTATGGGAGGGGAGTTGAGTTCACCCCTCCACTTT
NA	TRBV4-2	TRBJ2-7	NA	CASSGSGERNSYEQYF	TGTGCCAGCAGCGGTAGCGGAGAGAGAAACTCCTACGAGCAGTACTTC
NA	TRBV24-1	TRBJ2-5	NA	CATSDLSQGWETQYF	TGTGCCACCAGTGATCTGTCACAGGGTTGGGAGACCCAGTACTTC
TRBD1	TRBV30	TRBJ1-4	once	CAWSTGTVRFNEKLFF	TGTGCCTGGAGTACCGGGACAGTTCGATTTAATGAAAAACTGTTTTTT